One and the same sample provided the 10 T cell receptor beta chains below, sequenced in a study of regulatory T cells in long-lasting Graves disease. As for time point: persistent/refractory GD, antithyroid drugs over 5 years with positive TRAb. RNA extracted from PBMCs served as the sequencing template. Sequencing libraries for TCR beta were prepared with iRepertoire HTBI primers and Arm-PCR of CDR3 regions. TCRdb called the multiplex PCR reads again in MiXCR, with one record for every CDR3 protein. The sample holds about 470,000 distinct CDR3 sequences, about 22% seen once. The sample was peripheral blood mononuclear cells (PBMCs), taken when the disease was refractory, from a patient treated with antithyroid drugs. The source is a female donor with Graves disease.

CDR3 protein: CASRAAYEQYF. In nucleotides, the CDR3 is TGTGCCAGCCGGGCAGCCTACGAGCAGTACTTC. The J gene is TRBJ2-7, the V gene TRBV6-1; D gene uncertain. The CDR3 totals 11 residues. V lost 8 bases, J lost 2 bases, and 7 bases lay in between. Germline CDR1 is MNHNS and CDR2 is SASEGT.

To note about this clonotype: Possible read error: a much larger clone is one base away. V usage is TRBV7-7 and J usage is TRBJ2-2, with TRBD1 matching over 8 bases. The CDR3 has 19 residues. Germline values: CDR1 SSHAT, CDR2 FNYEAQ (reference sequence). The CDR3 DNA follows: TGTGCTAGCAGCCCTGGGACAGGCAAGATGTCCGGGGCCACCGGGGAGCTGTTTTTT. Its protein is CASSPGTGKMSGATGELFF.

CDR3 coding DNA: TGCGCCAGCAGCCAAACAGGGGATTTGGGTCAGCCCCAGCATTTT. Protein product: CASSQTGDLGQPQHF. This chain connects TRBV4-1 to TRBJ1-5; 7 positions match TRBD1. The V segment lost 2 bases and the J segment 6 bases; nucleotides outside the gene matches: 7. The CDR3 has 15 amino acids. CDR1 and CDR2 (germline): MGHRA, YSYEKL.

This clonotype came up many times. The chain is built from TRBV19 and TRBJ1-2, with D possibly TRBD1 on 6 matching bases. This CDR3 comprises 13 residues. V was pared by 7 bases and J by 0 bases, with 9 bases between. Germline CDR1 LNHDA, CDR2 SQIVND (reference sequence). This CDR3 is CASTRTANYGYTF. The CDR3 region has the DNA TGTGCCAGTACCAGGACAGCTAACTATGGCTACACCTTC.

This clonotype has ten or more counts. The chain employs TRBV2 and TRBJ1-1; TRBD1 might be the D (5 bases). Per germline, CDR1 SNHLY and CDR2 FYNNEI. The CDR3 covers 14 residues. V lost 3 bases to trimming and J lost 0 bases, with 8 bases between them. The CDR3 nucleotides read TGTGCCAGCAGTGATGGGACCCTGAACACTGAAGCTTTCTTT. Translation gives CASSDGTLNTEAFF.

This clonotype was detected many times. The chain combines TRBV7-2 with TRBJ1-3; maybe TRBD1 (5 bases). The CDR3 length is 15 residues. Per the germline V gene, CDR1 is SGHTA and CDR2 is FQGNSA. Trimming took off 3 bases at V and 4 bases at J, with 13 bases between the two ends. CDR3 loop: CASSFGGERGNTIYF. Written as DNA, the CDR3 is TGTGCCAGCAGCTTTGGAGGGGAAAGAGGAAACACCATATATTTT. The variable domain in full, with the rest retrieved from reference TRBV7-2 and TRBJ1-3, is GAGVSQSPSNKVTEKGKDVELRCDPISGHTALYWYRQSLGQGLEFLIYFQGNSAPDKSGLPSDRFSAERTGGSVSTLTIQRTQQEDSAVYLCASSFGGERGNTIYFGEGSWLTVV.

This clonotype was detected a few times. The junction and the germline gene differ at one end; a read error may be behind it. The V call is TRBV19, the J call TRBJ2-7; D is ambiguous. The CDR3 consists of 12 residues. Germline CDR1 LNHDA, CDR2 SQIVND (reference sequence). CDR3 in DNA: TGTGCCAGTAGTATGAGCTCCTCCGAGCAGTACTTC. This translates into CASSMSSSEQYF.

This clonotype was detected many times. The chain has TRBV7-2 and TRBJ1-1; unclear D gene. The germline gives CDR1 SGHTA, CDR2 FQGNSA. The CDR3 contains 14 residues. Trimming removed 3 bases from V and 7 bases from J, with 15 bases in between. The CDR3 loop is CASSFRRAPIEAFF. For the CDR3, the DNA is TGTGCCAGCAGCTTTAGGCGTGCGCCTATTGAAGCTTTCTTT.

This clonotype has only a few counts. The chain employs TRBV7-2 and TRBJ2-5; no firm D call. Germline V CDR1 and CDR2: SGHTA, FQGNSA. Trimming took 0 bases from V and 5 from J, leaving 7 bases between them. This CDR3 has 13 amino acids. CDR3 nucleotide sequence: TGTGCCAGCAGCTTAGCTCTCAGGGAGACCCAGTACTTC. Protein: CASSLALRETQYF.

The chain links TRBV27 to TRBJ1-4, with D uncertain. V lost 2 bases to trimming and J lost 0 bases, with 10 bases between them. Germline V gene sequence: CDR1 MNHEY, CDR2 SMNVEV (reference sequence). The CDR3 has 16 residues. The DNA for the CDR3 is TGTGCCAGCAGTTTAGCGTCGCAGCCAACTAATGAAAAACTGTTTTTT. It codes for CASSLASQPTNEKLFF.